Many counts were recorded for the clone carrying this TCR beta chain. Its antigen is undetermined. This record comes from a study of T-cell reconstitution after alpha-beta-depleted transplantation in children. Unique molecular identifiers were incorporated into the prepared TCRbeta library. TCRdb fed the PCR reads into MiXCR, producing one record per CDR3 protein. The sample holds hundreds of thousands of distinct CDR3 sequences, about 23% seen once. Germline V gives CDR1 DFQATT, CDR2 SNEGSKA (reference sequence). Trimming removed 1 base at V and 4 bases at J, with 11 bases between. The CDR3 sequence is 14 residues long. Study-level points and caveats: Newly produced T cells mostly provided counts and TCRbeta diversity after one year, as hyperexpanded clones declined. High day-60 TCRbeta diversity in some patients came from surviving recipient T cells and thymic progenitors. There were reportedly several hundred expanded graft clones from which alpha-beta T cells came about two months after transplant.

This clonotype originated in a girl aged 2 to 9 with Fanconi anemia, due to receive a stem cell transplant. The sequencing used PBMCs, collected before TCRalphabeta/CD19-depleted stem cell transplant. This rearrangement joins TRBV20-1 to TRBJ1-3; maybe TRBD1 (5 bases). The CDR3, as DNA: TGCAGTGCTAGAGTCCCGGGGCGAGGAAACACCATATATTTT. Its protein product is CSARVPGRGNTIYF.